The 27 T cell receptor beta chains below were found in one sample sequenced in a study of technical replicates of blood from a handful of donors. Measured with immunoSEQ multiplex PCR; TCRdb has only the in-frame clones, and not every one. In the table there are about 14,000 clones, approximately 80% of which are singletons. Material: PBMCs. These receptors all stem from a human donor in good health.

The sample holds a few counts of this clone. V usage is TRBV19 and J usage is TRBJ1-5; 8 nucleotides align to TRBD1. Germline V lookup: CDR1 LNHDA, CDR2 SQIVND (reference sequence). Germline trimming cut 0 bases from V and 3 bases from J; bases unmatched to any gene: 13. The CDR3 runs to 19 residues. The CDR3 sequence: CASSIDPRLGQGFNQPQHF. The CDR3, as DNA: TGTGCCAGTAGTATAGATCCTCGTTTAGGACAGGGTTTCAATCAGCCCCAGCATTTT.

This chain uses TRBV19 with TRBJ2-1; 8 nucleotides agree with TRBD2. CDR1 and CDR2 (germline): LNHDA, SQIVND (reference sequence). The CDR3 loop spans 16 amino acids. Trimming at V came to 5 bases and at J to 5 bases, leaving 11 bases not matched to a gene. The CDR3 DNA reads as TGTGCCAGTAGTCTGCGGGGAGCGGGAGAACACAATGAGCAGTTCTTC. This sequence encodes CASSLRGAGEHNEQFF.

The chain joins TRBV11-2 to TRBJ2-3; a possible D gene is TRBD2 (5 bases). Trimming pared 5 bases from V and 5 bases from J, leaving 14 bases between. From germline, CDR1 is SGHAT and CDR2 FQNNGV. This CDR3 spans 14 amino acids. The CDR3 region is CASSPVREGDTQYF. The CDR3 DNA reads TGTGCCAGCAGCCCAGTCCGGGAAGGAGATACGCAGTATTTT.

This clone was observed a few times. The chain joins TRBV7-9 to TRBJ2-7, with TRBD2 matching over 8 bases. The germline gives CDR1 SEHNR, CDR2 FQNEAQ (reference sequence). After removal of 7 bases from V and 6 bases from J, the junction contained 11 bases not matched to a gene. The CDR3 has 14 amino acids. CDR3 sequence reads: CASTPGGGSVEQYF. The CDR3 bases are TGTGCCAGCACCCCGGGGGGGGGTAGCGTCGAGCAGTACTTC.

The rearrangement joins TRBV5-1 to TRBJ1-2; 9 bases line up with TRBD1. The CDR3 runs to 15 residues. The ends lost 0 bases at V and 8 bases at J; junction bases unmatched: 8. CDR1 SGHRS and CDR2 YFSETQ come from the germline V gene. CDR3 sequence: CASSLVGQGLGGYTF. The CDR3 nucleotides read TGCGCCAGCAGCTTGGTAGGACAGGGGTTAGGAGGCTACACCTTC.

The rearrangement uses TRBV7-9 and TRBJ2-1; 8 bases fit TRBD2. The V gene end was trimmed by 1 base and the J gene end by 5 bases; junction bases not matched to a gene: 7. The CDR3 is made up of 16 amino acids. Germline CDR1 and CDR2: SEHNR and FQNEAQ (reference sequence). The CDR3 reads CASSLDLAGADNEQFF. CDR3 bases: TGTGCCAGCAGCTTAGACCTAGCGGGTGCCGACAATGAGCAGTTCTTC.

V gene TRBV2 combines with J gene TRBJ2-2; D unclear. The length of the CDR3 is 17 residues. V lost 0 bases and J 2 bases, leaving 13 bases between the germline ends. Looked up from germline, CDR1 is SNHLY and CDR2 is FYNNEI. CDR3 nucleotide sequence: TGTGCCAGCAGTGAAGCTGGCCCCGCGGTAAACACCGGGGAGCTGTTTTTT. The encoded protein is CASSEAGPAVNTGELFF.

In its sample, this clone was seen once. The CDR3 nucleotides read TGTGCCAGCACCAATGGGGGCCCCACGATGTTCTTC. Encoded protein: CASTNGGPTMFF. The rearrangement links TRBV5-6 to TRBJ2-1, with D maybe TRBD1 (6 bases). CDR1 is SGHDT and CDR2 is YYEEEE in the germline V gene. The CDR3 sequence is 12 residues long. The ends were cut back, 6 bases at V and 15 bases at J, with 19 bases in the middle.

This clone appeared a single time. The rearrangement links TRBV18 to TRBJ2-7; TRBD2 matches at 16 bases. This CDR3 is built from 17 residues. Germline CDR1 and CDR2: KGHSH and LQKENI. The junction had 0 bases not matched to a gene; V was cut back by 0 bases and J by 1 base. CDR3 amino acids: CASSPPGLAGGSYEQYF. The CDR3 DNA reads as TGTGCCAGCTCACCACCGGGACTAGCGGGAGGGTCCTACGAGCAGTACTTC.

CDR3 DNA: TGTGCCAGCAGCTCTAGCTGGGGTGAGCAGTTCTTC. This translates into CASSSSWGEQFF. The rearrangement links TRBV11-2 to TRBJ2-1; D possibly corresponds to TRBD2 (5 bases). V lost 4 bases to trimming and J lost 9 bases, with 10 bases between them. The CDR3 has 12 residues. The germline V gene has CDR1 SGHAT and CDR2 FQNNGV.

The rearrangement joins TRBV5-1 to TRBJ2-7, with TRBD1 identical over 8 bases. Germline loops: CDR1 SGHRS, CDR2 YFSETQ. The CDR3 sequence is 16 residues long. J lost 3 bases, V lost 4 bases, and 12 bases had no gene match. CDR3 in amino acids: CASSKTSGQEVYEQYF. CDR3 coding DNA: TGCGCCAGCAGCAAAACTTCGGGACAGGAGGTCTACGAGCAGTACTTC.

This clone was observed a handful of times. The chain links TRBV19 to TRBJ1-2, with D possibly matching TRBD1 (6 bases). The CDR3 is made up of 14 amino acids. V was clipped by 3 bases and J by 5 bases, with 13 bases between them. From germline, CDR1 is LNHDA and CDR2 SQIVND (reference sequence). The CDR3 nucleotides are TGTGCCAGTAGTATTCAGGGGAGTGGGTATGGCTACACCTTC. It encodes CASSIQGSGYGYTF.

V usage is TRBV18 and J usage is TRBJ1-5, with a weak D call TRBD1 (5 bases). The V end was cut by 1 base, the J end by 9 bases, with 10 bases between. CDR1 and CDR2 (germline): KGHSH, LQKENI. This CDR3 spans 13 amino acids. DNA for the CDR3: TGTGCCAGCTCACCACAGGGGCCTTTGCCCCAGCATTTT. Translating gives CASSPQGPLPQHF.

The V call is TRBV9, the J call TRBJ2-6; no clear D. Trimming pared 3 bases from V and 0 bases from J, leaving 13 bases between. The germline V gene has CDR1 SGDLS and CDR2 YYNGEE. CDR3 length: 17 residues. The CDR3 nucleotides are TGTGCCAGCAGCGCACAGACGAGAAGCTCTGGGGCCAACGTCCTGACTTTC. As protein: CASSAQTRSSGANVLTF.

The chain uses TRBV2 and TRBJ1-1, with 9 bases that match TRBD1. This CDR3 is 13 amino acids long. The V gene's germline CDR1 is SNHLY and CDR2 FYNNEI. Trimming at V came to 9 bases and at J to 5 bases, leaving 7 bases not matched to a gene. This chain's CDR3 is CASRQGEETEAFF. DNA for the CDR3: TGTGCCAGTAGACAGGGGGAAGAGACTGAAGCTTTCTTT.

The CDR3 region is CASSLLLPSGRGYQETQYF. The CDR3 DNA reads TGTGCCAGCAGCTTATTATTGCCTAGCGGGAGGGGGTACCAAGAGACCCAGTACTTC. The chain links TRBV7-9 to TRBJ2-5; 12 bases align to TRBD2. J gave up 0 bases and V 2 bases, and 10 bases lay outside the gene matches. The CDR3 runs 19 residues. The V gene's germline CDR1 is SEHNR and CDR2 FQNEAQ (reference sequence).

The chain has TRBV30 and TRBJ2-1; tentatively, D is TRBD2 (5 bases). Germline V gives CDR1 GTSNPN, CDR2 SVGIG (reference sequence). V lost 3 bases and J 1 base, leaving 10 bases between the germline ends. The CDR3 consists of 14 residues. The CDR3 reads CAWRKRSSYNEQFF. The DNA of the CDR3 is TGTGCCTGGAGGAAGCGGAGTTCCTACAATGAGCAGTTCTTC. The full variable domain, in which reference TRBV30 and TRBJ2-1 provide the parts outside the CDR3, is SQTIHQWPATLVQPVGSPLSLECTVEGTSNPNLYWYRQAAGRGLQLLFYSVGIGQISSEVPQNLSASRPQDRQFILSSKKLLLSDSGFYLCAWRKRSSYNEQFFGPGTRLTVL.

This chain connects TRBV5-8 to TRBJ2-2, with TRBD1 identical over 7 bases. This CDR3 spans 15 amino acids. V lost 2 bases and J lost 4; bases outside the gene matches: 5. Germline CDR1 and CDR2: SGHTS and YDEGEE. The CDR3 coding sequence is TGTGCCAGCAGCTTCAGGGGGACAACCACCGGGGAGCTGTTTTTT. It yields the protein CASSFRGTTTGELFF.

The chain combines TRBV28 with TRBJ1-2, with 8 bases identical to TRBD1. After removal of 3 bases from V and 8 bases from J, the junction contained 5 bases not matched to a gene. CDR3 length equals 13 residues. Germline loops: CDR1 MDHEN, CDR2 SYDVKM. CDR3 sequence (DNA): TGTGCCAGCAGTTTGGGGACAGGCAGGGGCTACACCTTC. It yields the protein CASSLGTGRGYTF.

The J gene is TRBJ1-2, the V gene TRBV10-2; 7 nucleotides line up with TRBD1. The CDR3 runs 15 residues. V lost 6 bases and J lost 0; bases outside the gene matches: 7. In germline, CDR1 is WSHSY, CDR2 SAAADI. The CDR3 here is CASRPTGDTNYGYTF. The CDR3 coding sequence is TGCGCCAGCAGACCCACAGGGGATACTAACTATGGCTACACCTTC.

The chain carries TRBV10-3 and TRBJ1-1, with 7 bases that match TRBD1. V shed 3 bases, J shed 7 bases, and the junction held 11 bases outside the gene matches. Germline loops: CDR1 ENHRY, CDR2 SYGVKD. This CDR3 is built from 15 residues. CDR3 nucleotides: TGTGCCATCAGTGACCTAGGGGGCCGGGAGGGTGAAGCTTTCTTT. Translating gives CAISDLGGREGEAFF.

The V call is TRBV5-1, the J call TRBJ1-1; D possibly corresponds to TRBD1 (6 bases). The germline CDR1 and CDR2 sequences are SGHRS and YFSETQ. There are 15 residues in the CDR3. V was cut by 9 bases and J by 7 bases, with 25 bases left in between. CDR3 region: CATAIWGQPTDEAFF. CDR3 coding DNA: TGCGCCACGGCCATTTGGGGGCAGCCAACAGATGAAGCTTTCTTT.

The chain couples TRBV5-4 to TRBJ2-2, with TRBD1 matching over 8 bases. Germline V gene lookup returns CDR1 SGHNT and CDR2 YYREEE (reference sequence). V lost 7 bases and J lost 6; bases outside the gene matches: 17. This CDR3 contains 17 residues. DNA of the CDR3: TGTGCCAGCGGCGAAGGGCCAGGACAGGGAGGCTCCGGGGAGCTGTTTTTT. It yields the protein CASGEGPGQGGSGELFF.

The genes are TRBV4-2 and TRBJ2-2, with 8 bases that match TRBD2. CDR3 size: 15 residues. The ends lost 1 base at V and 3 bases at J; junction bases unmatched: 1. Germline loops: CDR1 LGHNA, CDR2 YNFKEQ. CDR3 nucleotide sequence: TGTGCCAGCAGCCAAGCCGGGGGGGACACCGGGGAGCTGTTTTTT. Its protein is CASSQAGGDTGELFF.

This clone occurred once. This chain connects TRBV6-6 to TRBJ1-1, with D uncertain. With 2 bases removed from V and 8 bases from J, the gap between germline ends came to 18 bases. Germline lookup yields CDR1 MNHNY and CDR2 SVGAGI (reference sequence). The CDR3 has 15 residues. CDR3 region: CASSYRAIGLAEAFF. CDR3 DNA: TGTGCCAGCAGTTACAGGGCTATAGGACTCGCGGAAGCTTTCTTT.

The chain carries TRBV5-1 and TRBJ2-7, with D perhaps TRBD1 (5 bases). The CDR3 length is 14 residues. Germline assignment: CDR1 SGHRS and CDR2 YFSETQ. With 4 bases removed from V and 2 bases from J, the gap between germline ends came to 13 bases. This CDR3 is CASSDKAGTYEQYF. The CDR3 nucleotides read TGCGCCAGCAGCGACAAGGCAGGGACCTACGAGCAGTACTTC.

This chain links TRBV19 with TRBJ2-7; TRBD1 is a possible D gene (7 bases). There are 14 residues in the CDR3. Trimming took 6 bases from V and 3 from J, leaving 15 bases between them. Germline V gene data show CDR1 as LNHDA and CDR2 as SQIVND (reference sequence). Here the CDR3 DNA reads TGTGCCAGTAGCGGGACAGCCGGGAGCTACGAGCAGTACTTC. This encodes CASSGTAGSYEQYF.